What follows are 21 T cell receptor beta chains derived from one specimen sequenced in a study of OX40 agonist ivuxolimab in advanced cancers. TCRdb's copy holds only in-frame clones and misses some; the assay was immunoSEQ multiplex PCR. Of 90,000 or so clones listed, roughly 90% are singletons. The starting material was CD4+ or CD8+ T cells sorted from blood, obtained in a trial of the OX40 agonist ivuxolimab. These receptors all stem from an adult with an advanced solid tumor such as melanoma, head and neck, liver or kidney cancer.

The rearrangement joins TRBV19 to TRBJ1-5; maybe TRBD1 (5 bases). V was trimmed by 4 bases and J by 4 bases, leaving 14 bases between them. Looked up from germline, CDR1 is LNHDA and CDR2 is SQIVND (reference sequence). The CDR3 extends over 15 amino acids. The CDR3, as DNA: TGTGCCAGTAGTACTGGACGACAGTCTAATCAGCCCCAGCATTTT. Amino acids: CASSTGRQSNQPQHF.

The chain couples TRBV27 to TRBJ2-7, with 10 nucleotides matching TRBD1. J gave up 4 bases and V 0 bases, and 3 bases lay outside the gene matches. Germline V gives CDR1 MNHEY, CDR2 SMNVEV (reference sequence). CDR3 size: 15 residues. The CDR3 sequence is CASSLSGQGVYEQYF. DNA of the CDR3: TGTGCCAGCAGTTTATCCGGACAGGGGGTGTACGAGCAGTACTTC.

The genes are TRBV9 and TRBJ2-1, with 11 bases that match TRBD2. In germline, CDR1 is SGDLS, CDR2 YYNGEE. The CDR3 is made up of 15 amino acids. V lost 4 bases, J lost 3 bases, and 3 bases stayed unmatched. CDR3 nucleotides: TGTGCCAGCAGCAATAGCGGGAGGGGCTACAATGAGCAGTTCTTC. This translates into CASSNSGRGYNEQFF.

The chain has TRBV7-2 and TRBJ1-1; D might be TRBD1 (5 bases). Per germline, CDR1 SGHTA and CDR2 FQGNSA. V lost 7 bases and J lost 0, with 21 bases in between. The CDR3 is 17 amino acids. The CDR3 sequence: CASKSGQGSPVNTEAFF. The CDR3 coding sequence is TGTGCCAGCAAATCTGGGCAGGGTAGTCCTGTGAACACTGAAGCTTTCTTT. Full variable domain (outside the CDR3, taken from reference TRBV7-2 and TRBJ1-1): GAGVSQSPSNKVTEKGKDVELRCDPISGHTALYWYRQSLGQGLEFLIYFQGNSAPDKSGLPSDRFSAERTGGSVSTLTIQRTQQEDSAVYLCASKSGQGSPVNTEAFFGQGTRLTVV.

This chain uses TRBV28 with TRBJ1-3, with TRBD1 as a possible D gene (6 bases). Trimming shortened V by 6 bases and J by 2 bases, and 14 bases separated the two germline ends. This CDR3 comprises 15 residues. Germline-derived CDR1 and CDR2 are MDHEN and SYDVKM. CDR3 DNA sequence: TGTGCCAGCAGGGTAGACAGGATAGCTGGAAACACCATATATTTT. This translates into CASRVDRIAGNTIYF.

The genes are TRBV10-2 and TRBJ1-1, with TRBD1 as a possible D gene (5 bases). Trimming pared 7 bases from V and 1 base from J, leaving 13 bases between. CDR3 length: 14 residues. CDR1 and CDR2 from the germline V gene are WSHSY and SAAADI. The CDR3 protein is CASTRGATNTEAFF. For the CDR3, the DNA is TGCGCCAGCACAAGAGGGGCGACGAACACTGAAGCTTTCTTT.

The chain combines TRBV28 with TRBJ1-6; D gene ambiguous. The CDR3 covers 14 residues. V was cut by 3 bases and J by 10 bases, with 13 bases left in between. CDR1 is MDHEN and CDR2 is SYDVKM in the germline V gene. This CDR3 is CASSFGRISSPLHF. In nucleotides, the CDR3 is TGTGCCAGCAGTTTCGGAAGGATATCCTCACCCCTCCACTTT.

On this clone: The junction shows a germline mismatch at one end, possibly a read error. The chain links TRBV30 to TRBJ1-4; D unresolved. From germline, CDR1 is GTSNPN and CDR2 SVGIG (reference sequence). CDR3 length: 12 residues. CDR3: CAWSVLDSHRYF. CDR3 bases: TGTGCCTGGAGTGTTCTAGACTCCCACCGCTATTTT.

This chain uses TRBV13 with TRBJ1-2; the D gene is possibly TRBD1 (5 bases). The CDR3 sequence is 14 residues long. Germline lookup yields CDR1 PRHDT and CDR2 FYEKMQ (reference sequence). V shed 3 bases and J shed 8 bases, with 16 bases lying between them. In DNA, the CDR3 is TGTGCCAGCAGCTTGAGAATAGGGGAGGGAGGCTACACCTTC. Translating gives CASSLRIGEGGYTF. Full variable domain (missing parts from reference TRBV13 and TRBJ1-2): AAGVIQSPRHLIKEKRETATLKCYPIPRHDTVYWYQQGPGQDPQFLISFYEKMQSDKGSIPDRFSAQQFSDYHSELNMSSLELGDSALYFCASSLRIGEGGYTFGSGTRLTVV.

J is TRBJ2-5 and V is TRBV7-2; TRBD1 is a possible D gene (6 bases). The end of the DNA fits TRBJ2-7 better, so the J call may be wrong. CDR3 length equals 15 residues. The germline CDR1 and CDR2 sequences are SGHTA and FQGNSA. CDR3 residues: CASSLDPGVTYEQYF. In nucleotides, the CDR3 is TGTGCCAGCAGCTTAGACCCAGGGGTCACTTACGAGCAGTACTTC.

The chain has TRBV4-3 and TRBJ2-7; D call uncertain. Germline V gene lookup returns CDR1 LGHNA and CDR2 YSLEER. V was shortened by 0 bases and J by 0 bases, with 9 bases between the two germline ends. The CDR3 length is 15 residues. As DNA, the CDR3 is TGCGCCAGCAGCCAAGATCTCATGAGCTCCTACGAGCAGTACTTC. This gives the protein CASSQDLMSSYEQYF.

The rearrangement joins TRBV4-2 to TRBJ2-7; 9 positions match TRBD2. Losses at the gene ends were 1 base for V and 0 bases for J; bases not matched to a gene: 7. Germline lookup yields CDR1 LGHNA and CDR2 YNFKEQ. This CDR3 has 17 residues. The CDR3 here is CASSQGTSAWPSYEQYF. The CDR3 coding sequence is TGTGCCAGCAGCCAAGGGACTAGCGCCTGGCCCTCCTACGAGCAGTACTTC.

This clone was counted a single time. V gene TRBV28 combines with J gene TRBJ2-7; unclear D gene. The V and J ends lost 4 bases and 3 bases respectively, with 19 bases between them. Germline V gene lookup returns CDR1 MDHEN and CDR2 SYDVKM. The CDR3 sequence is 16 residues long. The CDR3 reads CASSSLIVSYVYEQYF. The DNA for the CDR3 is TGTGCCAGCAGTTCCCTAATCGTCAGTTACGTCTACGAGCAGTACTTC.

Here the CDR3 DNA reads TGTGCCAGCAGCCTAGACTCTAATACGCAGTATTTT. Residues: CASSLDSNTQYF. The V and J genes are TRBV7-2 and TRBJ2-3; D not certain. V lost 5 bases to trimming and J lost 7 bases, with 10 bases between them. The CDR3 has 12 residues. The germline CDR1 and CDR2 sequences are SGHTA and FQGNSA.

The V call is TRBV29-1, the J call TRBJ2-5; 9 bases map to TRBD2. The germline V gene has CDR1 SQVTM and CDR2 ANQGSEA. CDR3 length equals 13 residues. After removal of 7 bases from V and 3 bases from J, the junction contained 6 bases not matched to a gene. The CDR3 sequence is CSGVTSGEETQYF. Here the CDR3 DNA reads TGCAGCGGGGTGACTAGCGGTGAAGAGACCCAGTACTTC.

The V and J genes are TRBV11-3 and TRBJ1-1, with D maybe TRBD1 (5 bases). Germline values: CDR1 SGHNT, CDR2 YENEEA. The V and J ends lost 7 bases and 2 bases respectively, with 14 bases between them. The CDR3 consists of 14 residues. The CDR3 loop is CASTVGGSNTEAFF. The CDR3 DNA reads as TGTGCCAGCACCGTGGGGGGGTCTAACACTGAAGCTTTCTTT.

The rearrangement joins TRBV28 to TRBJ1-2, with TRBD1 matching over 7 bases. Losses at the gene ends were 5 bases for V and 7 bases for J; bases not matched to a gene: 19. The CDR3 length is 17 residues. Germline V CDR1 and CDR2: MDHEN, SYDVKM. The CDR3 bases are TGTGCCAGCAGTCCCCCGGGGGGGCAGGGGGTATCCGGTGGCTACACCTTC. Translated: CASSPPGGQGVSGGYTF.

CDR3 amino acids: CASRKTGNTEAFF. CDR3 in DNA: TGTGCCAGCAGGAAGACAGGGAACACTGAAGCTTTCTTT. This chain links TRBV6-5 with TRBJ1-1; possibly TRBD1 for D (6 bases). The CDR3 totals 13 residues. V lost 6 bases and J 1 base, leaving 9 bases between the germline ends. Germline lookup yields CDR1 MNHEY and CDR2 SVGAGI.

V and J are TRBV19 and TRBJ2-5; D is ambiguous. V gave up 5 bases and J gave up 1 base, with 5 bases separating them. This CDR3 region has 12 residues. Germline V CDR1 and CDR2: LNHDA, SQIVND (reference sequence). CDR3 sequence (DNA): TGTGCCAGTAGTGGCGGCCAAGAGACCCAGTACTTC. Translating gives CASSGGQETQYF.

The CDR3 protein is CASSVDRSSYNEQFF. Written as DNA, the CDR3 is TGTGCCAGCAGTGTTGACCGGAGCTCCTACAATGAGCAGTTCTTC. V usage is TRBV2 and J usage is TRBJ2-1; D gene uncertain. CDR1 SNHLY and CDR2 FYNNEI come from the germline V gene. The V end was cut by 4 bases, the J end by 0 bases, with 10 bases between. The CDR3 extends over 15 amino acids. Based on the CDR3 plus reference TRBV2 and TRBJ2-1, the full variable domain is EPEVTQTPSHQVTQMGQEVILRCVPISNHLYFYWYRQILGQKVEFLVSFYNNEISEKSEIFDDQFSVERPDGSNFTLKIRSTKLEDSAMYFCASSVDRSSYNEQFFGPGTRLTVL.

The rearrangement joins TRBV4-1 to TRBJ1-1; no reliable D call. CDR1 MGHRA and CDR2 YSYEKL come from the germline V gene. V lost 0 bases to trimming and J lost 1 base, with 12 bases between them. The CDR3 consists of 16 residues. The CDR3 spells CASSQDLGLPNTEAFF. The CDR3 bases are TGCGCCAGCAGCCAAGATCTCGGCCTGCCGAACACTGAAGCTTTCTTT.